Presented here are 30 T cell receptor beta chains from one specimen sequenced in a study of blood T cell repertoires in COVID-19. TCRdb's copy holds only in-frame clones and misses some; the assay was immunoSEQ multiplex PCR. The sample comprises tens of thousands of clones, 70% to 85% of which are singletons, and approximately 30% rests with the top ten. What was sequenced was peripheral blood. These receptors were taken from a man aged 65 to 79 with acute or convalescent COVID-19.

The rearrangement links TRBV6-5 to TRBJ2-7; TRBD1 matches 10 bases. The V gene end was trimmed by 0 bases and the J gene end by 5 bases; junction bases not matched to a gene: 7. Germline CDR1 reads MNHEY; CDR2 reads SVGAGI. This CDR3 spans 16 amino acids. CDR3 coding DNA: TGTGCCAGCAGTTACTCGTTTAGGACAGGGGGAAACGAGCAGTACTTC. Translation gives CASSYSFRTGGNEQYF.

The V and J genes are TRBV4-1 and TRBJ2-7, with D hard to call. The germline V gene encodes CDR1 MGHRA and CDR2 YSYEKL. The V end was cut by 1 base, the J end by 2 bases, with 6 bases between. The CDR3 length is 13 residues. The CDR3 bases are TGCGCCAGCAGCCAAGGATCTACCTACGAGCAGTACTTC. Translated: CASSQGSTYEQYF.

The V and J genes are TRBV30 and TRBJ2-7; D unresolved. V gave up 2 bases and J gave up 6 bases, with 8 bases separating them. This CDR3 is built from 11 residues. Per the germline V gene, CDR1 is GTSNPN and CDR2 is SVGIG (reference sequence). The CDR3 bases are TGTGCCTGGAGTACCGAGCGCGAGCAGTACTTC. Residues: CAWSTEREQYF.

The chain has TRBV30 and TRBJ2-1; TRBD2 matches at 7 bases. Germline V gives CDR1 GTSNPN, CDR2 SVGIG (reference sequence). The length of the CDR3 is 15 residues. Unmatched junction bases numbered 9, after V lost 0 bases and J lost 7 bases. CDR3 protein: CAWSVRGGSGNEQFF. In DNA form, the CDR3 reads TGTGCCTGGAGTGTACGAGGCGGGAGTGGAAATGAGCAGTTCTTC.

V is TRBV9 and J is TRBJ1-1; the match to TRBD1 covers 8 bases. The CDR3 length is 16 residues. V lost 0 bases, J lost 4 bases, and 8 bases stayed unmatched. The V gene's germline CDR1 is SGDLS and CDR2 YYNGEE. The chain's CDR3 is CASSVGTGNRGTEAFF. The CDR3 region has the DNA TGTGCCAGCAGCGTAGGGACAGGGAATAGGGGCACTGAAGCTTTCTTT.

The rearrangement links TRBV3-1 (or the pseudogene TRBV3-2) to TRBJ2-1; D gene uncertain. This CDR3 has 13 amino acids. Looked up from germline, CDR1 is LGHDT and CDR2 is YNNKEL (reference sequence). Trimming cost V 2 bases and J 6 bases, with 8 bases left between them. As DNA, the CDR3 is TGTGCCAGCAGCCAAAACTCCCGCAATGAGCAGTTCTTC. This codes for CASSQNSRNEQFF.

The V and J genes are TRBV7-3 and TRBJ2-7; 8 nucleotides match TRBD2. V gave up 2 bases and J gave up 3 bases; unmatched junction bases: 6. CDR3 length: 15 residues. Germline V CDR1 and CDR2: SGHTA, FQGTGA. The CDR3, as DNA: TGTGCCAGCAGCTTACGGGGGGGACTCTTCTACGAGCAGTACTTC. Translation: CASSLRGGLFYEQYF.

The genes are TRBV12-3 or TRBV12-4 and TRBJ2-1, with TRBD2 as a possible D gene (5 bases). V lost 4 bases to trimming and J lost 7 bases, with 8 bases between them. CDR3 size: 12 residues. CDR3: CASSSWENEQFF. The CDR3 nucleotides are TGTGCCAGCAGTTCGTGGGAGAATGAGCAGTTCTTC.

The gene calls are TRBV7-9 and TRBJ1-6; D is undetermined. Germline CDR1 is SEHNR and CDR2 is FQNEAQ (reference sequence). The CDR3 covers 12 residues. Trimming removed 1 base at V and 10 bases at J, with 5 bases between. The CDR3 DNA reads as TGTGCCAGCAGCTTAGGAGGGTCACCCCTCCACTTT. Protein product: CASSLGGSPLHF.

The table lists this clone with a few counts. The chain joins TRBV12-3 or TRBV12-4 to TRBJ1-2, with 9 positions matching TRBD1. The CDR3 runs to 13 residues. V gave up 6 bases and J gave up 4 bases; unmatched junction bases: 3. The CDR3 is CASRRTGVYGYTF. CDR3 nucleotide sequence: TGTGCCAGCAGGCGGACAGGGGTCTATGGCTACACCTTC.

The V call is TRBV5-6, the J call TRBJ1-1; a weak D match, TRBD1 (5 bases). Trimming took 0 bases from V and 2 from J, leaving 8 bases between them. The CDR3 is made up of 14 amino acids. Per germline, CDR1 SGHDT and CDR2 YYEEEE. The CDR3 is CASSLDRFNTEAFF. CDR3 sequence (DNA): TGTGCCAGCAGCTTGGACAGGTTCAACACTGAAGCTTTCTTT.

The V gene is TRBV5-4, the J gene TRBJ2-7, with 10 positions matching TRBD1. Losses at the gene ends were 2 bases for V and 2 bases for J; bases not matched to a gene: 4. CDR1 and CDR2 (germline): SGHNT, YYREEE (reference sequence). The CDR3 extends over 15 amino acids. This chain's CDR3 is CASSLPGTGAYEQYF. Here the CDR3 DNA reads TGTGCCAGCAGCTTACCAGGGACAGGGGCCTACGAGCAGTACTTC.

The gene calls are TRBV29-1 and TRBJ1-2; D unresolved. With 2 bases removed from V and 10 bases from J, the gap between germline ends came to 14 bases. The CDR3 has 12 amino acids. Germline CDR1 SQVTM, CDR2 ANQGSEA. The CDR3 protein is CSVESPPRLYTF. The DNA of the CDR3 is TGCAGCGTTGAATCGCCACCCAGGCTCTACACCTTC.

This chain uses TRBV6-1 with TRBJ1-2, with 9 bases identical to TRBD1. This CDR3 contains 15 residues. Looked up from germline, CDR1 is MNHNS and CDR2 is SASEGT. Trimming removed 1 base from V and 6 bases from J; junction bases left unmatched: 6. The CDR3 spells CASSEVGTGMNGYTF. The DNA for the CDR3 is TGTGCCAGCAGTGAAGTCGGGACAGGGATGAATGGCTACACCTTC.

This clone was counted a single time. The DNA of the CDR3 is TGCGCCAGCAGCCAGGTGCACGGGGAGACCCAGTACTTC. As protein: CASSQVHGETQYF. This chain joins TRBV4-3 and TRBJ2-5; D uncertain. Deletions cut 3 bases from V and 5 bases from J, with 10 bases between. The germline gives CDR1 LGHNA, CDR2 YSLEER. This CDR3 is 13 amino acids long.

In its sample, this clone was seen a few times. The rearrangement uses TRBV19 and TRBJ1-1; D not resolved. The germline CDR1 and CDR2 sequences are LNHDA and SQIVND (reference sequence). V lost 4 bases, J lost 7 bases, and 7 bases lay in between. The CDR3 sequence is 11 residues long. CDR3 bases: TGTGCCAGTAGTACCTTATTTGAAGCTTTCTTT. The encoded protein is CASSTLFEAFF.

The chain is built from TRBV6-5 and TRBJ2-7, with a weak D call TRBD2 (7 bases). The germline CDR1 and CDR2 sequences are MNHEY and SVGAGI. This CDR3 has 16 amino acids. Trimming left V 0 bases short and J 5 bases short, with 17 bases between. CDR3 sequence: CASSYSRGGVVDEQYF. The CDR3 DNA follows: TGTGCCAGCAGTTACTCCCGAGGGGGGGTAGTAGACGAGCAGTACTTC.

The chain joins TRBV5-5 to TRBJ2-4; 12 bases align to TRBD2. V was pared by 1 base and J by 3 bases, with 8 bases of the junction left unmatched. This CDR3 contains 18 residues. Per the germline V gene, CDR1 is SGHKS and CDR2 is YYEKEE (reference sequence). The CDR3 sequence is CASSLLAGGSIGKNIQYF. CDR3 nucleotide sequence: TGTGCCAGCAGCTTGCTAGCGGGAGGGTCTATTGGCAAAAACATTCAGTACTTC.

The rearrangement uses TRBV19 and TRBJ2-7; TRBD2 might be the D (5 bases). V lost 4 bases and J 0 bases, leaving 10 bases between the germline ends. The CDR3 runs 14 residues. The germline CDR1 and CDR2 sequences are LNHDA and SQIVND (reference sequence). CDR3 DNA: TGTGCCAGTAGTAGCCCTGGGAGCTCCTACGAGCAGTACTTC. Translation gives CASSSPGSSYEQYF.

The rearrangement links TRBV6-6 to TRBJ1-1; tentatively, D is TRBD1 (5 bases). Trimming cost V 5 bases and J 0 bases, with 7 bases left between them. The germline CDR1 and CDR2 sequences are MNHNY and SVGAGI (reference sequence). This CDR3 spans 13 amino acids. This chain's CDR3 is CASSGHMNTEAFF. In DNA form, the CDR3 reads TGTGCCAGCAGTGGACACATGAACACTGAAGCTTTCTTT.

The chain links TRBV5-1 to TRBJ1-5; D gene ambiguous. The V gene's germline CDR1 is SGHRS and CDR2 YFSETQ. V lost 2 bases to trimming and J lost 2 bases, with 8 bases between them. The CDR3 covers 14 residues. The CDR3 DNA reads as TGCGCCAGCAGCTTATTCGGGGGCAATCAGCCCCAGCATTTT. Amino acid sequence: CASSLFGGNQPQHF.

The genes are TRBV6-6 and TRBJ2-7, with 7 bases that match TRBD1. CDR1 is MNHNY, CDR2 SVGAGI, per germline (reference sequence). This CDR3 has 13 amino acids. Germline trimming cut 5 bases from V and 4 bases from J; bases unmatched to any gene: 5. The CDR3 DNA follows: TGTGCCAGCAGTGTACAGGGGACGTACGAGCAGTACTTC. Amino acids: CASSVQGTYEQYF.

The chain uses TRBV19 and TRBJ1-1; D ambiguous. The germline V gene encodes CDR1 LNHDA and CDR2 SQIVND (reference sequence). The CDR3 sequence is 13 residues long. Trimming pared 6 bases from V and 1 base from J, leaving 9 bases between. Here the CDR3 DNA reads TGTGCCAGTAGCTACAGCCCGAACACTGAAGCTTTCTTT. Translating gives CASSYSPNTEAFF.

The chain employs TRBV19 and TRBJ1-2; D ambiguous. Trimming shortened V by 8 bases and J by 4 bases, and 17 bases separated the two germline ends. The CDR3 sequence is 14 residues long. Germline CDR1 LNHDA, CDR2 SQIVND (reference sequence). The DNA of the CDR3 is TGTGCCAGTTCACCGGGAACCGGTGGCTATGGCTACACCTTC. Protein product: CASSPGTGGYGYTF.

The chain combines TRBV2 with TRBJ2-1; 10 positions agree with TRBD2. V lost 8 bases, J lost 4 bases, and 8 bases stayed unmatched. There are 15 residues in the CDR3. CDR1 is SNHLY, CDR2 FYNNEI, per germline. The CDR3 DNA sequence: TGTGCCAGCCGGGGAACTAGCGGGGATTACAATGAGCAGTTCTTC. Translated: CASRGTSGDYNEQFF.

The chain couples TRBV15 to TRBJ2-7; TRBD1 might be the D (5 bases). Germline V CDR1 and CDR2: LNHNV, YYDKDF (reference sequence). Trimming removed 6 bases at V and 2 bases at J, with 14 bases between. The CDR3 has 14 residues. CDR3 region: CATRPNDRAYEQYF. The CDR3, as DNA: TGTGCCACCAGGCCTAACGACAGAGCCTACGAGCAGTACTTC. Using reference TRBV15 and TRBJ2-7 for the parts outside the CDR3, the full variable domain is DAMVIQNPRYQVTQFGKPVTLSCSQTLNHNVMYWYQQKSSQAPKLLFHYYDKDFNNEADTPDNFQSRRPNTSFCFLDIRSPGLGDTAMYLCATRPNDRAYEQYFGPGTRLTVT.

The gene calls are TRBV7-3 and TRBJ2-2; D remains ambiguous. The germline CDR1 and CDR2 sequences are SGHTA and FQGTGA. The CDR3 totals 15 residues. V lost 6 bases to trimming and J lost 0 bases, with 11 bases between them. CDR3 loop: CASRETTANTGELFF. The CDR3 DNA reads TGTGCCAGCAGGGAAACTACCGCGAACACCGGGGAGCTGTTTTTT.

The genes are TRBV7-9 and TRBJ2-3, with TRBD2 matching over 10 bases. This CDR3 region has 18 residues. J was trimmed by 6 bases and V by 6 bases; bases with no gene match: 18. Germline V gene data show CDR1 as SEHNR and CDR2 as FQNEAQ (reference sequence). The CDR3 protein is CASSFTLGLASVPDTQYF. The CDR3 DNA sequence: TGTGCCAGCAGTTTTACCCTGGGACTAGCGTCAGTACCGGATACGCAGTATTTT.

The chain uses TRBV15 and TRBJ1-1; D is uncertain. Between the trimmed V and J ends, which lost 0 bases and 0 bases, there was a span of 11 bases. CDR3 length: 16 amino acids. CDR1 is LNHNV, CDR2 YYDKDF, per germline (reference sequence). The CDR3: CATSRDESNMNTEAFF. CDR3 in DNA: TGTGCCACCAGCAGAGATGAGTCCAATATGAACACTGAAGCTTTCTTT.

The chain is built from TRBV2 and TRBJ2-1; tentative D call: TRBD1 (6 bases). CDR1 and CDR2 from the germline V gene are SNHLY and FYNNEI. This CDR3 is built from 13 residues. V dropped 6 bases and J dropped 5 bases, with 11 bases sitting between them. CDR3 nucleotides: TGTGCCAGCAGAGAGGACAGCCACAATGAGCAGTTCTTC. As protein: CASREDSHNEQFF.